The entry below describes one T cell receptor (beta chain). The CDR3 is made up of 13 amino acids. V lost 1 base, J lost 12 bases, and 4 bases stayed unmatched. CDR1 and CDR2 (germline): SGHTA, FQGTGA. This sample is part of a study of blood T cell repertoires in COVID-19. Across the study: Sites across the United States, Italy and Spain contributed samples from acute and convalescent COVID-19. Nucleic acid was either cDNA or gDNA, and it came from T cells, B-cell-depleted T cells, or PBMCs.

The assay was immunoSEQ multiplex PCR, and TCRdb's table has in-frame clones only and misses some. The sample lists tens of thousands of clones, around 77% occurring once. Sequenced material: peripheral blood. This sequence was found in a man in his 70s with COVID-19, enrolled during active disease. This chain links TRBV7-3 with TRBJ1-4; 8 bases map to TRBD1. CDR3 loop: CASSLIAQGELFF. The CDR3 region has the DNA TGTGCCAGCAGCTTAATTGCACAGGGGGAACTGTTTTTT.